This TCR beta chain was identified in a study of shared clonotypes between healthy human individuals. Whole-study findings and limits: Several donors shared about 4.8% of their naive CD4 clonotypes.

Points on this clone: The target antigen is unknown.

Only in-frame clones appear in the TCRdb table, and some are missing; sequencing was by immunoSEQ multiplex PCR. The sample holds around 1.6 million clones, 95% to 99% seen once. Both subsets, CD45RA+ naive and CD45RA-negative memory, were split from the CD4+ cells. Looked up from germline, CDR1 is MNHEY and CDR2 is SMNVEV (reference sequence). CDR3 size: 16 residues. With 6 bases clipped from V and 3 bases from J, the junction kept 8 bases outside the gene matches. Sequenced: naive CD4+ T cells sorted from blood. Documented subset: CD45RA+ positively selected. This clonotype was obtained from a man aged 25-40 years in good health. V gene TRBV27 combines with J gene TRBJ2-1, with 10 bases matching TRBD2. CDR3 sequence reads: CASRTGLAGVYNEQFF. The DNA for the CDR3 is TGTGCCAGCAGGACTGGTCTAGCGGGGGTCTACAATGAGCAGTTCTTC.